This record covers a single T cell receptor (beta chain). Amplified TCR beta CDR3 regions derived from RNA transcripts. HTBI primers were the set used in a first-round RT-PCR of the TCR CDR3. TCRdb re-analysed the multiplex PCR reads in MiXCR, keeping a single row per CDR3 protein. There are over 350,000 distinct CDR3 sequences in the sample; roughly an eighth occur only once, and under 30% lies in the top ten. Used for diagnoses were clinical symptoms, serum thyroxine and TRAb, thyroid ultrasound and orbital computed tomography. The PBMCs studied were ones that came from roughly 9.4 ml fresh peripheral blood. The germline gives CDR1 LNHDA, CDR2 SQIVND (reference sequence). The CDR3 is 14 residues long. V lost 3 bases and J lost 5, with 13 bases in between. The sample originates from a study of T cells in Graves' hyperthyroidism and ophthalmopathy. At the level of the study: Initial diagnosis, before any treatment, was when peripheral blood was collected.

V usage is TRBV19 and J usage is TRBJ1-2, with a tentative D call TRBD1 (5 bases). The sequence was obtained from a man aged 45 to 65 with Graves' ophthalmopathy. Source material: blood. CDR3 loop: CASSMPRVRYGYTF. CDR3 coding DNA: TGTGCCAGTAGTATGCCCAGGGTTAGGTATGGCTACACCTTC. Combining the CDR3 with reference TRBV19 and TRBJ1-2 gives the whole variable domain DGGITQSPKYLFRKEGQNVTLSCEQNLNHDAMYWYRQDPGQGLRLIYYSQIVNDFQKGDIAEGYSVSREKKESFPLTVTSAQKNPTAFYLCASSMPRVRYGYTFGSGTRLTVV.